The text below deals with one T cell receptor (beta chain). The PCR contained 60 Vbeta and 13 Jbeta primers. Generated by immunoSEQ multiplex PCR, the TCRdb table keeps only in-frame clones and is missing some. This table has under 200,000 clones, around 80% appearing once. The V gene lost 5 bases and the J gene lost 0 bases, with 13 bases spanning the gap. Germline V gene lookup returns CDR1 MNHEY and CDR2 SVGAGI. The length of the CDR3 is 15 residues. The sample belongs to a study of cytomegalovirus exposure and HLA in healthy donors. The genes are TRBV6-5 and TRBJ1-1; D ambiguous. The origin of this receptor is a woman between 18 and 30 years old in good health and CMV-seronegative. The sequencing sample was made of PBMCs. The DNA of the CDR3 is TGTGCCAGCAGTGTAACCAGGAAAATGAACACTGAAGCTTTCTTT. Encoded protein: CASSVTRKMNTEAFF.